This T cell receptor beta chain emerged from a study of cytomegalovirus exposure and HLA in healthy donors. With regard to this clone: The antigen is not known.

Germline-derived CDR1 and CDR2 are MNHEY and SMNVEV (reference sequence). The CDR3 runs 12 residues. V was trimmed by 2 bases and J by 12 bases, leaving 13 bases between them. 60 Vbeta and 13 Jbeta primers were used in PCR. This table comes from immunoSEQ multiplex PCR, and its TCRdb copy is limited to in-frame clones, with some not included. The table shows about 160,000 clones, with 82% occurring only once. Findings of the study overall: Among the CMV-associated chains, a few were confirmed in vitro as specific for CMV antigens.

The sample consisted of PBMCs. The chain links TRBV27 to TRBJ1-1, with a possible D match to TRBD1 (6 bases). The sequence was obtained from a girl under 18 in good health and CMV-seropositive. As DNA, the CDR3 is TGTGCCAGCAGTTTACTGGCAGGGGAAACTTTCTTT. This encodes CASSLLAGETFF.